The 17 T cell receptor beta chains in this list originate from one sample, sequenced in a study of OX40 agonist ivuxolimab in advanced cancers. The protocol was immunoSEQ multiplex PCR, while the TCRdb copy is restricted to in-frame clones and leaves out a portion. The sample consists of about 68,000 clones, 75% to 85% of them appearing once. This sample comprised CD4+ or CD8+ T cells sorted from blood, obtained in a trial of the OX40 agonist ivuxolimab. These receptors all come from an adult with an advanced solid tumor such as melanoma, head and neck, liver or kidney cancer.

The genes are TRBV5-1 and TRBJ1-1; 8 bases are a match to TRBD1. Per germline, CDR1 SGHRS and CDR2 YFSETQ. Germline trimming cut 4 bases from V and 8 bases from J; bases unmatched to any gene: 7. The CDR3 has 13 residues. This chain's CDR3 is CASSTRQGREAFF. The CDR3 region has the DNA TGCGCCAGCAGCACCCGACAGGGGAGGGAAGCTTTCTTT.

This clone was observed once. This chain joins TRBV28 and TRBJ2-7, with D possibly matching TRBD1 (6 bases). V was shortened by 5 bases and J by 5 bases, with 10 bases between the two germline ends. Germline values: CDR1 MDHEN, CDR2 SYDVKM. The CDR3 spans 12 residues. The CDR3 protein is CASSTTGNEQYF. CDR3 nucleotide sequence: TGTGCCAGCAGTACAACAGGGAACGAGCAGTACTTC.

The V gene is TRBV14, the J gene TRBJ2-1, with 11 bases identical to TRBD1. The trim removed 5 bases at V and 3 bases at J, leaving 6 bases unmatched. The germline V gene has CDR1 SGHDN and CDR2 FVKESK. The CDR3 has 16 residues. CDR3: CASSLKGQGDYNEQFF. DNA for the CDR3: TGTGCCAGCAGCTTAAAGGGACAGGGGGACTACAATGAGCAGTTCTTC.

The CDR3 coding sequence is TGTGCCAGCAGCTTAACTGCTGATACGCAGTATTTT. Translation gives CASSLTADTQYF. The chain links TRBV7-9 to TRBJ2-3, with D uncertain. The CDR3 contains 12 residues. Trimming cost V 2 bases and J 6 bases, with 6 bases left between them. Looked up from germline, CDR1 is SEHNR and CDR2 is FQNEAQ (reference sequence).

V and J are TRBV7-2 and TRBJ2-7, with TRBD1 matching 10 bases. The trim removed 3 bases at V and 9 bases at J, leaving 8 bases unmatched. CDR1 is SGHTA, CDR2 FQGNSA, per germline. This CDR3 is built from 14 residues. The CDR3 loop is CASSLGQGIFGQYF. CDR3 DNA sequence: TGTGCCAGCAGCTTGGGACAGGGGATATTCGGGCAGTACTTC.

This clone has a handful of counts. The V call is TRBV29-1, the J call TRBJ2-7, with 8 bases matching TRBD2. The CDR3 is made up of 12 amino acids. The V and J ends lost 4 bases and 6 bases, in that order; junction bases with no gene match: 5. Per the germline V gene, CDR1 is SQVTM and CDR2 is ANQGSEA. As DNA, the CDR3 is TGCAGCGTTGGGGATCGGGGGGGCGAGCAGTACTTC. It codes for CSVGDRGGEQYF.

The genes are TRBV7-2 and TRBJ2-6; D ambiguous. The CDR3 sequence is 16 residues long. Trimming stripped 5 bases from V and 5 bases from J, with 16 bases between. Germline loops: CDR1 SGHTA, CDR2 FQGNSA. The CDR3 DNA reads TGTGCCAGCAGCAAGCACGCACAAAGTCGGGCCAACGTCCTGACTTTC. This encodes CASSKHAQSRANVLTF.

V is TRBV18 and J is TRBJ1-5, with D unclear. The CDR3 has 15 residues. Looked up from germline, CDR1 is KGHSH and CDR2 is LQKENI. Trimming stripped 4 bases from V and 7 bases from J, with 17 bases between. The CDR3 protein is CASSQLGESGQPQHF. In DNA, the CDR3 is TGTGCCAGCTCACAACTCGGGGAATCGGGGCAGCCCCAGCATTTT.

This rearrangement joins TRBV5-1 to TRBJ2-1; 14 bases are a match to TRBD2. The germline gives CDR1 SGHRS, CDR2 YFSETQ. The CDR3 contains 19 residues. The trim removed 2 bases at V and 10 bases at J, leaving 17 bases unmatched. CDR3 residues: CASSFSTSGRALGSGEQFF. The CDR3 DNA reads TGCGCCAGCAGCTTCTCGACTAGCGGGAGGGCCCTAGGGTCAGGAGAGCAGTTCTTC. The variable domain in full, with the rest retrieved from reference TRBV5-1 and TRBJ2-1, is KAGVTQTPRYLIKTRGQQVTLSCSPISGHRSVSWYQQTPGQGLQFLFEYFSETQRNKGNFPGRFSGRQFSNSRSEMNVSTLELGDSALYLCASSFSTSGRALGSGEQFFGPGTRLTVL.

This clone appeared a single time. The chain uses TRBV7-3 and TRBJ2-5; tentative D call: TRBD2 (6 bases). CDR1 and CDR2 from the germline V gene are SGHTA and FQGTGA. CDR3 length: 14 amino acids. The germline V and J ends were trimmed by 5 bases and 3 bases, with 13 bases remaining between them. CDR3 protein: CASSPRRTKETQYF. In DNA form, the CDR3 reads TGTGCCAGCAGCCCCCGGCGGACTAAAGAGACCCAGTACTTC.

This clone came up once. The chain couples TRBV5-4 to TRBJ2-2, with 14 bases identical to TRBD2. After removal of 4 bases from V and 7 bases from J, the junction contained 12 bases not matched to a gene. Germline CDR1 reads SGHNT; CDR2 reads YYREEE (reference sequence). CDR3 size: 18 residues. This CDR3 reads CASSLPGLAGVTNGELFF. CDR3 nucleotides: TGTGCCAGCAGCCTTCCGGGACTAGCGGGAGTGACAAACGGGGAGCTGTTTTTT.

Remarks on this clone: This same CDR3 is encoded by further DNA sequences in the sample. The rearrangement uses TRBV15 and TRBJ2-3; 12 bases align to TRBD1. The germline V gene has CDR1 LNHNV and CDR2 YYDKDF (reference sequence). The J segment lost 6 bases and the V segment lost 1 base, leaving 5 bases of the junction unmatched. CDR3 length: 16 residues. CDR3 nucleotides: TGTGCCACCAGCAGAGTGGGACAGGGGGCTGGGGATACGCAGTATTTT. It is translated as CATSRVGQGAGDTQYF.

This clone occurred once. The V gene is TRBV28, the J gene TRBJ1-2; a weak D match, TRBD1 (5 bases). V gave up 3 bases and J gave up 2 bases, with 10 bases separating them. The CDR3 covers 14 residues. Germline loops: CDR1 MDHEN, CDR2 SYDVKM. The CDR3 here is CASSFGTGNYGYTF. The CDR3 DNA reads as TGTGCCAGCAGTTTCGGCACAGGAAACTATGGCTACACCTTC.

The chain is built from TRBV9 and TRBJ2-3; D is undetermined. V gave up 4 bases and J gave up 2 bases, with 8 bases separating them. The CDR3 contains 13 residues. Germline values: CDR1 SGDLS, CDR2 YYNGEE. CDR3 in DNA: TGTGCCAGCAGCCCGACGGTCACAGATACGCAGTATTTT. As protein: CASSPTVTDTQYF.

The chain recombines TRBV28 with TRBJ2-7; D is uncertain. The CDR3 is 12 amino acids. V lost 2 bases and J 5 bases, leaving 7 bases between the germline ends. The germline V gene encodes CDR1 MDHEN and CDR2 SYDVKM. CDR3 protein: CASSLDRHEQYF. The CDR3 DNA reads TGTGCCAGCAGTTTAGATCGACACGAGCAGTACTTC.

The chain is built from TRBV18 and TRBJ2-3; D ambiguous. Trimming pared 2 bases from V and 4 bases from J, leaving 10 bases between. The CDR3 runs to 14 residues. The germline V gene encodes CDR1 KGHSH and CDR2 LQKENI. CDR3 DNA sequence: TGTGCCAGCTCACCAGGGTTCACAGCAGATACGCAGTATTTT. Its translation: CASSPGFTADTQYF.

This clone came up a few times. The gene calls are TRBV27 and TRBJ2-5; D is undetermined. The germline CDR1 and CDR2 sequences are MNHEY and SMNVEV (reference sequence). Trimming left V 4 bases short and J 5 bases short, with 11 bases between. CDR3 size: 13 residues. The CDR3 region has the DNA TGTGCCAGCAGTTCCCCCCTAGAGGAGACCCAGTACTTC. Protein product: CASSSPLEETQYF.